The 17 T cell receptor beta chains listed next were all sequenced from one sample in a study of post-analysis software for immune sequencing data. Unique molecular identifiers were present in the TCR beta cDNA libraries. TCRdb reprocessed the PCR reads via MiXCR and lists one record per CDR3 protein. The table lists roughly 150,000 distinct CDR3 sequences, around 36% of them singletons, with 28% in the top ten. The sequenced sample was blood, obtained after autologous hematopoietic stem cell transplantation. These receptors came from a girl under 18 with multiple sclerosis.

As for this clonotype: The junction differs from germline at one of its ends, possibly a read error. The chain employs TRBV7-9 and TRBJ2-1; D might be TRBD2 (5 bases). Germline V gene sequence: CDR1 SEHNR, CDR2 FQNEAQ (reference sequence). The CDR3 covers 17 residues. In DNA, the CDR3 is TGTGCCAGCAGCTTAGGAGGGCCAAAGAGCTCCCACAATGAGCAGTTCTTC. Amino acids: CASSLGGPKSSHNEQFF.

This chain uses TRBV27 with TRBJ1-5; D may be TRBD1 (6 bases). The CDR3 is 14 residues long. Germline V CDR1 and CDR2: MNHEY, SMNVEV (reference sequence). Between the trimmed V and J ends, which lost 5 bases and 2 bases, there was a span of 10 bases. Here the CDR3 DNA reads TGTGCCAGCAGTAACCACAGGGGCAATCAGCCCCAGCATTTT. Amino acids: CASSNHRGNQPQHF.

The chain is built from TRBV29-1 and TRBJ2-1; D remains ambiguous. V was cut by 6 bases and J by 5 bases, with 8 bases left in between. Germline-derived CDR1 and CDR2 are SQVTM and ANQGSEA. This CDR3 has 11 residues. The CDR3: CSVAPNNEQFF. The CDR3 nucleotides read TGCAGCGTCGCCCCCAACAATGAGCAGTTCTTC.

The CDR3 loop reads CSVEARGHSLSVYEQFF. Here the CDR3 DNA reads TGCAGCGTTGAAGCCAGGGGCCACTCCCTAAGTGTATATGAGCAGTTCTTC. V and J are TRBV29-1 and TRBJ2-1; possibly TRBD1 for D (6 bases). V was trimmed by 1 base and J by 8 bases, leaving 24 bases between them. The CDR3 length is 17 residues. Germline V gives CDR1 SQVTM, CDR2 ANQGSEA.

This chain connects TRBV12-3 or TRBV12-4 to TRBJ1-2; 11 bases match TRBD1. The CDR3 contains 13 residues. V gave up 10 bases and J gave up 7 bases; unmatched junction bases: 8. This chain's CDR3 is CATAGTGGSGYTF. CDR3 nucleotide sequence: TGTGCCACCGCCGGGACAGGGGGTTCTGGCTACACCTTC.

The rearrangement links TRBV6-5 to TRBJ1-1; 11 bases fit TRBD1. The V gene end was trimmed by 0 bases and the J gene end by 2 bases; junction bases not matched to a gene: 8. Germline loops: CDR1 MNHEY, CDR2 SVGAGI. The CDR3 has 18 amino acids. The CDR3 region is CASSYSGQGAGINTEAFF. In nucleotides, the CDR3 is TGTGCCAGCAGTTACTCAGGACAGGGGGCCGGGATTAACACTGAAGCTTTCTTT.

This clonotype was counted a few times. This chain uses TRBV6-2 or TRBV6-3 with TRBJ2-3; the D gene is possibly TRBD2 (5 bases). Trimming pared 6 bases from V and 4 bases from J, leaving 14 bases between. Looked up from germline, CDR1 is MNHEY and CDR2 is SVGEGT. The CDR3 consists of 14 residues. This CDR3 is CASRKRDGADTQYF. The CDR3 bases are TGTGCCAGCAGAAAACGGGATGGTGCAGATACGCAGTATTTT.

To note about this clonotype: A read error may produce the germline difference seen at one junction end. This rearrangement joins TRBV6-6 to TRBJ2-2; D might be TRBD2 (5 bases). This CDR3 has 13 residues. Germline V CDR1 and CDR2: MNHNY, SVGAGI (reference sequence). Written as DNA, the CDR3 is TGTGCCAGCAGTTACTCGGCACCCGGGGAGCGGTTTTTT. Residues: CASSYSAPGERFF.

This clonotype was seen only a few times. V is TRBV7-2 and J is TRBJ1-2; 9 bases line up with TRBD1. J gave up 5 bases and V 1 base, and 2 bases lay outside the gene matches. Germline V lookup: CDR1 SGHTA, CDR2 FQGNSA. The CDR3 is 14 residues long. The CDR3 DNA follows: TGTGCCAGCAGCTTAGGGACAGGGGAATATGGCTACACCTTC. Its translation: CASSLGTGEYGYTF.

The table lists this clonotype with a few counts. CDR3 loop: CSARGWSGRAVPSTDTQYF. The CDR3 DNA is TGCAGTGCTAGAGGGTGGAGCGGGAGGGCCGTCCCGAGCACAGATACGCAGTATTTT. The rearrangement uses TRBV20-1 and TRBJ2-3; 10 bases match TRBD2. Germline CDR1 reads DFQATT; CDR2 reads SNEGSKA (reference sequence). The CDR3 length is 19 residues. J lost 0 bases, V lost 1 base, and 13 bases had no gene match.

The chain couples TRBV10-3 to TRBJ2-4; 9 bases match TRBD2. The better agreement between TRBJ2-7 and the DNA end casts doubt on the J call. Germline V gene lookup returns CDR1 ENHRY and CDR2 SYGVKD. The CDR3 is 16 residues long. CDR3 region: CAISESEREVLSEQYF. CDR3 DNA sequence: TGTGCCATCAGTGAGTCAGAGCGGGAGGTCCTCTCCGAGCAGTACTTC.

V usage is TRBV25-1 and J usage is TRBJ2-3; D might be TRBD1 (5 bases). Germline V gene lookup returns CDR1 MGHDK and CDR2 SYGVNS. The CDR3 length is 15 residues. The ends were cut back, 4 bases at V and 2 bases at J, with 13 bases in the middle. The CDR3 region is CASSARTPSTDTQYF. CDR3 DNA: TGTGCCAGCAGTGCGCGGACACCCTCCACAGATACGCAGTATTTT.

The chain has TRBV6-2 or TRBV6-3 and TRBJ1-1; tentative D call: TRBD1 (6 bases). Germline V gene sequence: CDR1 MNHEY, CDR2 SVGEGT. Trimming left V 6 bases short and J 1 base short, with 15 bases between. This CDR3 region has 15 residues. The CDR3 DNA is TGTGCCAGCAGCTACCGGGACATCGAGAACACTGAAGCTTTCTTT. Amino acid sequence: CASSYRDIENTEAFF.

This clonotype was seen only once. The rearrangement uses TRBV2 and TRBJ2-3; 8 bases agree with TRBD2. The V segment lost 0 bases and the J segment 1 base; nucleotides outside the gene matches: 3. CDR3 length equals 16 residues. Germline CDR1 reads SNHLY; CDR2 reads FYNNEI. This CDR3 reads CASSEALSGGTDTQYF. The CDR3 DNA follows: TGTGCCAGCAGTGAAGCGCTTAGCGGGGGCACAGATACGCAGTATTTT.

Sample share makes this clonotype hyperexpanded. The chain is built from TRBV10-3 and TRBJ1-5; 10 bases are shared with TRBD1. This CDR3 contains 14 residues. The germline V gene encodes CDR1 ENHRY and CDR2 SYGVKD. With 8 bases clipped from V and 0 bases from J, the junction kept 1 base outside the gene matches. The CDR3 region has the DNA TGTGCCATCGGGACAGGGGATAGCAATCAGCCCCAGCATTTT. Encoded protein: CAIGTGDSNQPQHF.

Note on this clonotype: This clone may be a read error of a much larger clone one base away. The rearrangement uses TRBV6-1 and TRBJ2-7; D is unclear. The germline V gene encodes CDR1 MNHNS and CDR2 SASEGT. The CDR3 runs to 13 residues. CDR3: CASLLRTPYGQYF. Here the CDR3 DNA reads TGTGCCAGCCTTCTCAGGACGCCCTACGGGCAGTACTTC.

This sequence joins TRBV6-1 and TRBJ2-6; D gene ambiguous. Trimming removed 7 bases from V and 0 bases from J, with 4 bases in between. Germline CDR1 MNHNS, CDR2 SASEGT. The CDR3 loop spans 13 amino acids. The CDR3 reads CASKNSGANVLTF. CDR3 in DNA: TGTGCCAGCAAGAACTCTGGGGCCAACGTCCTGACTTTC.